This T cell receptor (beta chain) is drawn from a study of identical twins. Study-wide results and caveats: Out-of-frame alpha sequences common to twins were enriched for low generation probability.

Trimming cost V 0 bases and J 5 bases, with 9 bases left between them. The CDR3 spans 13 residues. CDR1 is SQVTM and CDR2 is ANQGSEA in the germline V gene. TCRdb re-called the 5' RACE reads through MiXCR, storing one row per CDR3 protein. Here the sample spans roughly 700,000 distinct CDR3 sequences, 8.6% being singletons. This clonotype was recorded at least ten times. Its target is unknown. Separately, the same data were catalogued under a study of yellow fever vaccine responses in identical twins.

This sequence originates from a woman aged 18-35 years in good health. The sequenced sample consisted of PBMCs. The chain carries TRBV29-1 and TRBJ2-3; D perhaps matches TRBD2 (5 bases). CDR3 sequence (DNA): TGCAGCGTTGAAGAAGGGAGTGGAGATACGCAGTATTTT. Its translation is CSVEEGSGDTQYF.